This TCR beta chain was identified in a study of glioma-infiltrating T cells after dendritic cell vaccination. Libraries were prepared by immunoSEQ multiplex PCR; TCRdb keeps only in-frame clonotypes and omits some of them. The sample includes 90,000 or so clones, 70% to 90% seen only once; the top ten take 2.5% to 3%. This CDR3 has 11 residues. Germline V gives CDR1 LNHDA, CDR2 SQIVND (reference sequence). V was pared by 5 bases and J by 6 bases, with 7 bases between. The V gene is TRBV19, the J gene TRBJ1-1; weak D call: TRBD1 (5 bases). The TCR comes from a human donor with glioblastoma. This specimen consisted of blood, obtained before dendritic cell vaccination. The CDR3 sequence: CASSRRAEAFF. The CDR3 nucleotides read TGTGCCAGTAGTCGCAGGGCTGAAGCTTTCTTT.